These T cell receptor beta chains were read from a single sample in a study of T-cell reconstitution after alpha-beta-depleted transplantation in children. TCRdb redid the calling of the PCR reads with MiXCR, one entry per CDR3 protein. The sample yields 300,000 to 400,000 distinct CDR3 sequences, under 20% seen once. The sample consisted of PBMCs, mostly from graft donor cells, taken 360 days after TCRalphabeta/CD19-depleted stem cell transplant. The receptor set was obtained from a male patient between 2 and 9 years old who had a stem cell transplant for acute lymphoblastic leukemia, so the T cells may come from the graft donor. The CDR3 runs from the conserved cysteine through the conserved F or W. A D gene is named only where the DNA matches it firmly. For some rows the clone size is stated as once, few or many, or as a class when expanded; others skip it.

TRBV4-2	TRBJ2-4	TRBD1	many	TGTGCCAGCACCCTAGGACAGGGGGCGACCAAAAACATTCAGTACTTC	CASTLGQGATKNIQYF
TRBV28	TRBJ1-5	NA	once	TGTGCCAGCAGTTTAGGCAGGCCGAATTATAGCAATCAGCCCCAGCATTTT	CASSLGRPNYSNQPQHF
TRBV5-6	TRBJ2-5	TRBD1	NA	TGTGCCAGCAGCATACATCCCGGGACAGTCCTCCAAGAGACCCAGTACTTC	CASSIHPGTVLQETQYF
TRBV12-3/TRBV12-4	TRBJ2-5	TRBD2	NA	TGTGCCAGCAGGGGCGCTAGCGGGAGGGCGACCCAGTACTTC	CASRGASGRATQYF
TRBV12-3/TRBV12-4	TRBJ2-1	NA	NA	TGTGCCAGCAGTTTTTCCCTATACAATGAGCAGTTCTTC	CASSFSLYNEQFF
TRBV12-3/TRBV12-4	TRBJ2-4	NA	NA	TGTGCCAGCACAACACTACAGGGATCCAAAAACATTCAGTACTTC	CASTTLQGSKNIQYF
TRBV10-3	TRBJ2-3	NA	many	TGTGCCATCAGGCCAGGGGGGTCCGATACGCAGTATTTT	CAIRPGGSDTQYF
TRBV15	TRBJ2-1	NA	NA	TGTGCCACCAGCAAGTCGGGAGACTCCTACAATGAGCAGTTCTTC	CATSKSGDSYNEQFF
TRBV28	TRBJ2-3	NA	NA	TGTGCCAGCAGTGATGGGGGGCTCACAGATACGCAGTATTTT	CASSDGGLTDTQYF
TRBV10-3	TRBJ2-1	TRBD2	few	TGTGCCATCGGGGGGACTAGCGGTAGGAGCTCCTACAATGAGCAGTTCTTC	CAIGGTSGRSSYNEQFF
TRBV4-1	TRBJ2-7	NA	NA	TGCGCCAGCAGCCTCGAACTAGTCTACGAGCAGTACTTC	CASSLELVYEQYF
TRBV7-2	TRBJ2-5	NA	NA	TGTGCCAGCAGCTTAAGGGGCGGCGGGCGGGTCCAAGAGACCCAGTACTTC	CASSLRGGGRVQETQYF
TRBV7-8	TRBJ2-7	NA	medium-sized	TGTGCCAGCAGCTTAGCGCTGAGGGGGTCCCTAGGGACCAAATACGAGCAGTACTTC	CASSLALRGSLGTKYEQYF
TRBV6-5	TRBJ2-1	NA	NA	TGTGCCAGCAGTTATATGGGCCCGGGTAGTGAGCAGTTCTTC	CASSYMGPGSEQFF
TRBV7-2	TRBJ2-3	TRBD1	many	TGTGCCAGCAGCTTAGGAACCGGTGGGACAGGCACAGATACGCAGTATTTT	CASSLGTGGTGTDTQYF
TRBV3-1	TRBJ1-5	NA	NA	TGTGCCAGCAGCCCACGAGGGCTGAATCAGCCCCAGCATTTT	CASSPRGLNQPQHF
TRBV24-1	TRBJ2-5	TRBD1	NA	TGTGCCACCAGTCGGACAGGTTGGGAGACCCAGTACTTC	CATSRTGWETQYF
TRBV27	TRBJ2-3	NA	NA	TGTGCCAGCGGATATGGAGGCCTATATATCACAGATACGCAGTATTTT	CASGYGGLYITDTQYF
TRBV6-6	TRBJ1-4	NA	NA	TGTGCCAGCAGTTACAGGAATGAAAAACTGTTTTTT	CASSYRNEKLFF
TRBV4-2	TRBJ2-6	NA	few	TGTGCCAGCAGCCAAGAGGGATCCGCGGGACAGTTCCTCTCTGGGGCCAACGTCCTGACTTTC	CASSQEGSAGQFLSGANVLTF
TRBV28	TRBJ2-3	NA	NA	TGTGCCAGCAGTTTCACACCACGCACAGATACGCAGTATTTT	CASSFTPRTDTQYF
TRBV20-1	TRBJ2-5	NA	many	TGCAGTGCTAGAGATGGGTGGCAAGAGACCCAGTACTTC	CSARDGWQETQYF
TRBV4-3	TRBJ2-2	TRBD1	many	TGCGCCAGCCGACAGGGGAGAAACACCGGGGAGCTGTTTTTT	CASRQGRNTGELFF
TRBV4-1	TRBJ2-3	NA	many	TGCGCCAGCAGCCCCTCGGGAGGAGAGGGGGGAGATACGCAGTATTTT	CASSPSGGEGGDTQYF
TRBV18	TRBJ2-1	NA	few	TGTGCCAGCTCACGCCCCTCCTACAATGAGCAGTTCTTC	CASSRPSYNEQFF
TRBV27	TRBJ2-7	NA	few	TGTGCCAGCAAACTCAGTTCCAGGTACTACGAGCAGTACTTC	CASKLSSRYYEQYF
TRBV28	TRBJ2-1	TRBD2	few	TGTGCCAGCAATGCGGGAGCCCTGAATGAGCAGTTCTTC	CASNAGALNEQFF
TRBV4-2	TRBJ2-7	NA	few	TGTGCCAGCAGCCAAGACAGGGCAATCCACGAGCAGTACTTC	CASSQDRAIHEQYF
TRBV28	TRBJ2-5	TRBD1	many	TGTGCCAGCAGTTTCCCGCACATGGACAGGGGGCGAGAGACCCAGTACTTC	CASSFPHMDRGRETQYF
TRBV6-2/TRBV6-3	TRBJ2-5	TRBD1	many	TGTGCCAGCAGTTACGGGACAGCTCTGTCCCAGTACTTC	CASSYGTALSQYF
TRBV5-6	TRBJ1-2	TRBD1	many	TGTGCCAGCAGCTTGCCCGGGACAGGGGGGAACTATGGCTACACCTTC	CASSLPGTGGNYGYTF
TRBV15	TRBJ2-3	TRBD2	NA	TGTGCCATCCAACGCCGTAGCGGGAGCGGCACAGATACGCAGTATTTT	CAIQRRSGSGTDTQYF
TRBV6-5	TRBJ2-7	TRBD1	many	TGTGCCAGCAGTTACTCCAGGGGGCTGGGCGAGCAGTACTTC	CASSYSRGLGEQYF
TRBV5-1	TRBJ2-7	TRBD2	many	TGCGCCAGCAGCTACGGACTAGCGGGAGCCTACGAGCAGTACTTC	CASSYGLAGAYEQYF
TRBV9	TRBJ2-1	NA	NA	TGTGCCAGCAGCGTAGAGGGTTATGAGCAGTTCTTC	CASSVEGYEQFF
TRBV28	TRBJ1-1	NA	many	TGTGCCAGCAGTTTAGACTGGAACACTGAAGCTTTCTTT	CASSLDWNTEAFF
TRBV20-1	TRBJ2-3	TRBD2	few	TGCAGTGCCCTTTGGGCGGGAGAGTGGGATACGCAGTATTTT	CSALWAGEWDTQYF
TRBV4-3	TRBJ2-1	NA	NA	TGCGCCAGCAGCCAAGATACGGGGGCCCAGGTATCCTACAATGAGCAGTTCTTC	CASSQDTGAQVSYNEQFF
TRBV4-3	TRBJ1-1	NA	many	TGCGCCAGCAGCCCTTTTATGAACACTGAAGCTTTCTTT	CASSPFMNTEAFF
TRBV9	TRBJ1-1	TRBD1	few	TGTGCCAGCAGCGTAGAGGGGACAGCATTCCTCCCAGGGAACACTGAAGCTTTCTTT	CASSVEGTAFLPGNTEAFF
TRBV6-2/TRBV6-3	TRBJ2-1	TRBD2	few	TGTGCCAGCAGCAGGACTAGCGGGAGGGTATCCCATGGTGAGCAGTTCTTC	CASSRTSGRVSHGEQFF
TRBV18	TRBJ1-5	TRBD1	NA	TGTGCCAGCTCACTGGACAGGGGGCGTTTTCAGCCCCAGCATTTT	CASSLDRGRFQPQHF
TRBV7-8	TRBJ2-7	NA	NA	TGTGCCAGCAGGCGGACGAATGGGCCTTACTACGAGCAGTACTTC	CASRRTNGPYYEQYF
TRBV7-6	TRBJ2-7	NA	NA	TGTGCCAGCAGCCTTGACATAGGTGGTTACGAGCAGTACTTC	CASSLDIGGYEQYF
TRBV7-7	TRBJ2-2	NA	NA	TGTGCTAGCACCCCGACTGGCACCGGGGAGCTGTTTTTT	CASTPTGTGELFF
TRBV5-1	TRBJ2-3	NA	few	TGCGCCAGCAGACTCTCTGCCGGACCAGATACGCAGTATTTT	CASRLSAGPDTQYF